What follows are 21 T cell receptor beta chains derived from one specimen sequenced in a study of T-cell memory formation after mild COVID-19. MiXCR, applied by TCRdb to the 5' RACE reads, yields one record per CDR3 protein. There are 250,000 to 400,000 distinct CDR3 sequences in the sample; 13% to 15% occur only once, and around a fifth lies in the top ten. The sequenced sample consisted of PBMCs or a T cell subset sorted from them (not recorded which). The receptors here all came from a man younger than 35 who had mild COVID-19 (a few samples of this study predate the infection). Cell type and time point are not known.

This chain joins TRBV20-1 and TRBJ2-3, with TRBD2 matching over 13 bases. The CDR3 loop spans 14 amino acids. Per the germline V gene, CDR1 is DFQATT and CDR2 is SNEGSKA (reference sequence). J lost 9 bases, V lost 5 bases, and 8 bases had no gene match. CDR3 nucleotide sequence: TGCAGTGCTGGAGGGACTAGCGGGGAAATGACGCAGTATTTT. This translates into CSAGGTSGEMTQYF.

This clonotype was counted between two and nine times. This chain joins TRBV5-1 and TRBJ2-3, with unresolved D. Germline CDR1 reads SGHRS; CDR2 reads YFSETQ. Trimming took off 3 bases at V and 2 bases at J, with 10 bases between the two ends. The CDR3 has 14 amino acids. This chain's CDR3 is CASSWPDATDTQYF. The CDR3 bases are TGCGCCAGCAGCTGGCCCGACGCCACAGATACGCAGTATTTT. Complete variable domain (other parts from reference TRBV5-1 and TRBJ2-3): KAGVTQTPRYLIKTRGQQVTLSCSPISGHRSVSWYQQTPGQGLQFLFEYFSETQRNKGNFPGRFSGRQFSNSRSEMNVSTLELGDSALYLCASSWPDATDTQYFGPGTRLTVL.

V usage is TRBV12-3 or TRBV12-4 and J usage is TRBJ2-1, with 9 bases that match TRBD2. CDR3 length: 16 amino acids. V was clipped by 1 base and J by 3 bases; unmatched bases: 4. Written as DNA, the CDR3 is TGTGCCAGCAGTTTAGGGCGGGGGGGCCTCTACAATGAGCAGTTCTTC. Protein: CASSLGRGGLYNEQFF.

This clonotype was seen repeatedly, ten times or more. The chain carries TRBV24-1 and TRBJ2-5; possibly TRBD1 or TRBD2 for D (5 bases each). V dropped 1 base and J dropped 4 bases, with 9 bases sitting between them. From germline, CDR1 is KGHDR and CDR2 SFDVKD. The CDR3 covers 14 residues. CDR3 sequence: CATSDLAGRETQYF. The CDR3 coding sequence is TGTGCCACCAGTGATTTAGCAGGGAGAGAGACCCAGTACTTC.

This clonotype appeared many times. The junction and the germline gene differ at one end; a read error may be behind it. V usage is TRBV4-2 and J usage is TRBJ2-5, with 8 bases identical to TRBD2. The CDR3 has 15 amino acids. CDR1 LGHNA and CDR2 YNFKEQ come from the germline V gene. CDR3 DNA sequence: TGCGCCAGCAGCCAAGATCGGGGGGGTCAAGAGACCCAGTACTTC. Protein: CASSQDRGGQETQYF.

This chain joins TRBV6-2 or TRBV6-3 and TRBJ2-2; D is unresolved. Germline lookup yields CDR1 MNHEY and CDR2 SVGEGT. This CDR3 is built from 17 residues. The V gene lost 6 bases and the J gene lost 4 bases, with 21 bases spanning the gap. The CDR3 loop reads CASRGNRSNLRTGELFF. The CDR3 DNA is TGTGCCAGCAGAGGGAATCGGAGCAACCTACGCACCGGGGAGCTGTTTTTT.

V and J are TRBV20-1 and TRBJ1-1; TRBD1 matches at 8 bases. The V gene end was trimmed by 3 bases and the J gene end by 4 bases; junction bases not matched to a gene: 16. The CDR3 is made up of 17 amino acids. The germline V gene has CDR1 DFQATT and CDR2 SNEGSKA (reference sequence). CDR3: CSASGQGVFSIGTEAFF. Written as DNA, the CDR3 is TGCAGTGCTAGCGGACAGGGAGTATTTTCGATCGGCACTGAAGCTTTCTTT.

This clonotype was seen more than once but under ten times. V usage is TRBV7-2 and J usage is TRBJ1-6; D call uncertain. Germline V CDR1 and CDR2: SGHTA, FQGNSA. This CDR3 region has 15 residues. Trimming took 0 bases from V and 9 from J, leaving 12 bases between them. Written as DNA, the CDR3 is TGTGCCAGCAGCTTAGCTTACATGGCGAGTTCACCCCTCCACTTT. Residues: CASSLAYMASSPLHF.

This clonotype occurred a few times. The chain is built from TRBV7-2 and TRBJ1-6; weak D call: TRBD1 (5 bases). The germline V and J ends were trimmed by 5 bases and 2 bases, with 10 bases remaining between them. The CDR3 runs 15 residues. Germline V lookup: CDR1 SGHTA, CDR2 FQGNSA. The CDR3 DNA follows: TGTGCCAGCAGCCACCGGACACCCTATAATTCACCCCTCCACTTT. Amino acids: CASSHRTPYNSPLHF. Complete variable domain (other parts from reference TRBV7-2 and TRBJ1-6): GAGVSQSPSNKVTEKGKDVELRCDPISGHTALYWYRQSLGQGLEFLIYFQGNSAPDKSGLPSDRFSAERTGGSVSTLTIQRTQQEDSAVYLCASSHRTPYNSPLHFGNGTRLTVT.

The sample holds a few counts of this clonotype. The chain has TRBV25-1 and TRBJ1-4, with 9 bases that match TRBD1. Per the germline V gene, CDR1 is MGHDK and CDR2 is SYGVNS. Trimming at V came to 4 bases and at J to 6 bases, leaving 6 bases not matched to a gene. This CDR3 region has 15 residues. CDR3 in DNA: TGTGCCAGCAGTGTGACGGGACAGGGAGATGAAAAACTGTTTTTT. It yields the protein CASSVTGQGDEKLFF.

This clonotype was counted between two and nine times. This chain connects TRBV7-6 to TRBJ2-3; no definite D call. CDR1 SGHVS and CDR2 FNYEAQ come from the germline V gene. V lost 5 bases and J lost 2, with 11 bases in between. CDR3 length: 14 amino acids. The CDR3 spells CASSPSGYTDTQYF. Written as DNA, the CDR3 is TGTGCCAGCAGCCCTAGTGGCTACACAGATACGCAGTATTTT. The entire variable domain, with the rest obtained from reference TRBV7-6 and TRBJ2-3, is as follows: GAGVSQSPRYKVTKRGQDVALRCDPISGHVSLYWYRQALGQGPEFLTYFNYEAQQDKSGLPNDRFSAERPEGSISTLTIQRTEQRDSAMYRCASSPSGYTDTQYFGPGTRLTVL.

The rearrangement links TRBV12-3 or TRBV12-4 to TRBJ1-4, with 7 bases that match TRBD1. This CDR3 contains 14 residues. The J segment lost 8 bases and the V segment lost 3 bases, leaving 6 bases of the junction unmatched. CDR3 nucleotide sequence: TGTGCCAGCAGTTTGACAGGGTTTCGCGAAAAACTGTTTTTT. Amino acids: CASSLTGFREKLFF.

This clonotype was detected many times. V gene TRBV12-3 or TRBV12-4 combines with J gene TRBJ2-7; TRBD1 matches 8 bases. This CDR3 is built from 13 residues. V lost 5 bases, J lost 3 bases, and 3 bases stayed unmatched. The CDR3: CASSTGTGYEQYF. The CDR3, as DNA: TGTGCCAGCAGTACCGGGACAGGCTACGAGCAGTACTTC.

V is TRBV19 and J is TRBJ1-5; D gene unclear. Trimming removed 3 bases at V and 1 base at J, with 7 bases between. This CDR3 has 14 amino acids. The V gene's germline CDR1 is LNHDA and CDR2 SQIVND (reference sequence). The chain's CDR3 is CASSMVGSNQPQHF. Written as DNA, the CDR3 is TGTGCCAGTAGTATGGTCGGGAGCAATCAGCCCCAGCATTTT.

This clonotype was counted only a few times. This chain connects TRBV14 to TRBJ1-1, with D possibly TRBD1 on 5 matching bases. This CDR3 spans 16 amino acids. Trimming shortened V by 4 bases and J by 4 bases, and 19 bases separated the two germline ends. Germline lookup yields CDR1 SGHDN and CDR2 FVKESK. CDR3: CASSPRMGTLSTEAFF. Written as DNA, the CDR3 is TGTGCCAGCAGCCCGAGAATGGGGACGTTGAGCACTGAAGCTTTCTTT.

This clonotype was counted only a few times. The chain joins TRBV28 to TRBJ2-7; either TRBD1 or TRBD2 may supply D (5 bases each). Between the trimmed V and J ends, which lost 7 bases and 0 bases, there was a span of 19 bases. The CDR3 length is 16 residues. Germline CDR1 is MDHEN and CDR2 is SYDVKM. The CDR3 region has the DNA TGTGCCAGCATTCCAGAGCTAGCCGGGGCCTCCTACGAGCAGTACTTC. It is translated as CASIPELAGASYEQYF.

This clonotype was recorded a few times. The chain recombines TRBV4-2 with TRBJ2-2, with TRBD2 as a possible D gene (5 bases). Deletions cut 0 bases from V and 7 bases from J, with 15 bases between. Germline CDR1 is LGHNA and CDR2 is YNFKEQ. The length of the CDR3 is 16 residues. The CDR3 DNA reads as TGTGCCAGCAGCCAAGAGGCTCGGGGTCTTGGCGGGGAGCTGTTTTTT. As protein: CASSQEARGLGGELFF.

This clonotype was observed at least ten times. The chain couples TRBV4-3 to TRBJ2-1, with D unclear. CDR1 is LGHNA and CDR2 is YSLEER in the germline V gene. This CDR3 comprises 18 residues. Trimming took 0 bases from V and 0 from J, leaving 15 bases between them. CDR3 DNA: TGCGCCAGCAGCCAAGATACCCCCTCATGGGGCTCCTACAATGAGCAGTTCTTC. This encodes CASSQDTPSWGSYNEQFF.

The chain combines TRBV4-1 with TRBJ1-4; no reliable D call. This CDR3 spans 13 amino acids. Germline V lookup: CDR1 MGHRA, CDR2 YSYEKL. Trimming stripped 4 bases from V and 6 bases from J, with 9 bases between. The DNA of the CDR3 is TGCGCCAGCAGCCCCAGACTGTATGAAAAACTGTTTTTT. Translating gives CASSPRLYEKLFF.

A few counts support this clonotype. The chain combines TRBV2 with TRBJ1-1; maybe TRBD1 (5 bases). Trimming stripped 6 bases from V and 0 bases from J, with 8 bases between. Germline V lookup: CDR1 SNHLY, CDR2 FYNNEI. CDR3 length: 13 amino acids. The CDR3: CASRTDMNTEAFF. Written as DNA, the CDR3 is TGTGCCAGCAGGACAGACATGAACACTGAAGCTTTCTTT.

The table lists this clonotype with a few counts. V is TRBV7-2 and J is TRBJ2-5; D is unclear. This CDR3 is built from 14 residues. The germline V gene has CDR1 SGHTA and CDR2 FQGNSA. Trimming removed 5 bases at V and 2 bases at J, with 12 bases between. The CDR3 DNA reads as TGTGCCAGCAGCCCGCCGACCCGACAAGAGACCCAGTACTTC. Translated: CASSPPTRQETQYF.